The sequence of this T cell receptor (beta chain) was determined in a study of early T cells in non-severe SARS-CoV-2 infection. About the study: It was bulk RNA from unsorted whole blood that was sequenced, and the chains were unpaired. Overall study findings and caveats: Matching against VDJdb likely underestimated virus-specific expansions, favoring anti-spike CD8.

The CDR3 totals 14 residues. V lost 4 bases, J lost 5 bases, and 4 bases stayed unmatched. Germline-derived CDR1 and CDR2 are LNHDA and SQIVND (reference sequence). This clonotype appeared a few times. Its target is not known. Individual cDNA molecules were tagged with unique molecular identifiers. TCRdb itself ran the 5' RACE reads through MiXCR, one entry per CDR3 protein. The sample contains 75,000 or so distinct CDR3 sequences, about 12% of which appear only once. V is TRBV19 and J is TRBJ2-3, with TRBD1 matching 9 bases. The sample comprised whole blood. The receptor's source is an adult who was a healthcare worker with PCR-confirmed SARS-CoV-2 infection or an uninfected control (not recorded which). The CDR3 region is CASSKNRGRDTQYF. As DNA, the CDR3 is TGTGCCAGTAGTAAGAACAGGGGGCGAGATACGCAGTATTTT.